This T cell receptor beta chain emerged from a study of beta chain features in type 1 diabetes. General study findings and limits: Moderate but significant shortening of TCRB CDR3s was recorded in all four CD4+ subsets from Type 1 diabetes patients.

This clone was found a few times. Its specificity is not known. The study reverse transcribed the entire isolated RNA, so it sequenced expressed TCRB transcripts. The protocol was immunoSEQ multiplex PCR, while the TCRdb copy is restricted to in-frame clones and leaves out a portion. The table records more than 250,000 clones, more than 13% of them present only once. The junction had 7 bases not matched to a gene; V was cut back by 4 bases and J by 9 bases. The CDR3 extends over 15 amino acids. Germline CDR1 SGHTA, CDR2 FQGNSA. The sequencing input was naive CD4+ T cells from blood. The receptor was isolated from a man younger than 45 with type 1 diabetes. J is TRBJ2-1 and V is TRBV7-2; 12 bases match TRBD2. The CDR3 region is CASSSTSGSFSEQFF. The DNA for the CDR3 is TGTGCCAGCAGCTCGACTAGCGGGAGCTTTAGTGAGCAGTTCTTC. The whole variable domain, filled in from reference TRBV7-2 and TRBJ2-1, reads GAGVSQSPSNKVTEKGKDVELRCDPISGHTALYWYRQSLGQGLEFLIYFQGNSAPDKSGLPSDRFSAERTGGSVSTLTIQRTQQEDSAVYLCASSSTSGSFSEQFFGPGTRLTVL.